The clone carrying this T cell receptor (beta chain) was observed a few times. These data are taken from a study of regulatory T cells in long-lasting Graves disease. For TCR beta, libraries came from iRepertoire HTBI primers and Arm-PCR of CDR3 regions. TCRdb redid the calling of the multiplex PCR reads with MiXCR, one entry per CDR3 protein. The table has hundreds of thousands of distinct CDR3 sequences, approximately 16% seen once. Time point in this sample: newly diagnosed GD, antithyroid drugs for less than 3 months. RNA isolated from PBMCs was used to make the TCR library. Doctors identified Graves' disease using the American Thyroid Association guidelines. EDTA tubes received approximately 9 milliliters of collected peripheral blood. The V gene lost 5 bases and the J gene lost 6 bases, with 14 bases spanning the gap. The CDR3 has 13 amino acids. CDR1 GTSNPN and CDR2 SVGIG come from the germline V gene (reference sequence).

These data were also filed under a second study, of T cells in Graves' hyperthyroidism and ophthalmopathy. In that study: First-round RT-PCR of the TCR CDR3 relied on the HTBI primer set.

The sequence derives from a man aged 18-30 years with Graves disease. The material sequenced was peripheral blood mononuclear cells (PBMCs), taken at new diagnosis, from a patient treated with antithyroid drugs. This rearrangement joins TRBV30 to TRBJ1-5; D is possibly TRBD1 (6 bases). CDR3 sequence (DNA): TGTGCCTGGGAACAGGGAATCGGTCAGCCCCAGCATTTT. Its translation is CAWEQGIGQPQHF.